The 11 T cell receptor beta chains presented below share a single source sample, sequenced in a study of blood T cell repertoires in COVID-19. Some clones are missing from TCRdb's copy, which holds only in-frame ones; the method was immunoSEQ multiplex PCR. Of 52,000 or so clones detected, around 91% appear once; the ten largest clones hold 2.5% to 3.5%. The sequencing sample was made of peripheral blood. These receptors were obtained from a human donor in a cohort sampled during active COVID-19.

The genes are TRBV2 and TRBJ1-6; 7 nucleotides match TRBD1. The J segment lost 7 bases and the V segment lost 6 bases, leaving 9 bases of the junction unmatched. CDR3 length: 15 amino acids. Germline loops: CDR1 SNHLY, CDR2 FYNNEI. The DNA for the CDR3 is TGTGCCAGCAGCTCTCAGGGGGGCTTAAATTCACCCCTCCACTTT. It specifies CASSSQGGLNSPLHF.

This rearrangement joins TRBV7-8 to TRBJ2-1; 9 bases are a match to TRBD2. V lost 3 bases to trimming and J lost 7 bases; unmatched junction nucleotides: 10. Germline CDR1 is SGHVS and CDR2 is FQNEAQ. The CDR3 runs 16 residues. The CDR3 is CASSLERGRAWNEQFF. CDR3 nucleotides: TGTGCCAGCAGCTTGGAACGCGGGAGGGCATGGAATGAGCAGTTCTTC.

This chain links TRBV12-3 or TRBV12-4 with TRBJ1-1; D not resolved. The CDR3 runs 12 residues. The ends were cut back, 8 bases at V and 4 bases at J, with 11 bases in the middle. The CDR3 sequence is CASLSGSTEAFF. For the CDR3, the DNA is TGTGCCAGCCTCAGCGGGTCCACTGAAGCTTTCTTT.

The CDR3 nucleotides are TGCGCCAGCAGCTTGGACGGGATCACTGAAGCTTTCTTT. This sequence encodes CASSLDGITEAFF. The V call is TRBV5-1, the J call TRBJ1-1; D is undetermined. This CDR3 is built from 13 residues. V was trimmed by 0 bases and J by 4 bases, leaving 7 bases between them. Germline V gene sequence: CDR1 SGHRS, CDR2 YFSETQ.

The CDR3 region has the DNA TGCGCCAGCAGCCCGACGACAGGGGACTCTGGAAACACCATATATTTT. Its protein is CASSPTTGDSGNTIYF. The chain recombines TRBV5-1 with TRBJ1-3; 8 nucleotides align to TRBD1. CDR1 and CDR2 (germline): SGHRS, YFSETQ. V trimming: 4 bases; J trimming: 0 bases; junction bases outside the gene matches: 6. This CDR3 has 16 residues.

This chain links TRBV19 with TRBJ1-5; 7 nucleotides match TRBD1. CDR1 LNHDA and CDR2 SQIVND come from the germline V gene (reference sequence). V lost 7 bases to trimming and J lost 7 bases; unmatched junction nucleotides: 7. The CDR3 is made up of 13 amino acids. CDR3 sequence reads: CASTPQGSQPQHF. The CDR3 DNA sequence: TGTGCCAGTACTCCACAGGGGAGCCAGCCCCAGCATTTT.

The chain carries TRBV6-5 and TRBJ1-5, with 8 bases identical to TRBD1. The germline gives CDR1 MNHEY, CDR2 SVGAGI. J gave up 2 bases and V 7 bases, and 4 bases lay outside the gene matches. This CDR3 contains 14 residues. The DNA of the CDR3 is TGTGCCAGCAAAGGACAGGGCGGCAATCAGCCCCAGCATTTT. Translation: CASKGQGGNQPQHF.

This chain uses TRBV24-1 with TRBJ2-2; maybe TRBD1 (5 bases). Germline CDR1 is KGHDR and CDR2 is SFDVKD. The CDR3 length is 15 residues. The ends were cut back, 5 bases at V and 0 bases at J, with 9 bases in the middle. CDR3 bases: TGTGCCACCAGTGTAACAGGAACGAACACCGGGGAGCTGTTTTTT. Protein sequence: CATSVTGTNTGELFF.

The chain combines TRBV10-2 with TRBJ2-1, with 7 bases aligning to TRBD2. J lost 2 bases, V lost 5 bases, and 3 bases had no gene match. This CDR3 is 14 amino acids long. Germline V gene sequence: CDR1 WSHSY, CDR2 SAAADI. The CDR3 region is CASSPLAAYNEQFF. The CDR3 DNA sequence: TGCGCCAGCAGTCCCCTAGCGGCCTACAATGAGCAGTTCTTC.

V usage is TRBV3-1 (or the pseudogene TRBV3-2) and J usage is TRBJ1-1; 7 nucleotides align to TRBD1. The germline CDR1 and CDR2 sequences are LGHDT and YNNKEL (reference sequence). The CDR3 consists of 14 residues. V was clipped by 3 bases and J by 5 bases; unmatched bases: 6. The CDR3 nucleotides are TGTGCCAGCAGCCACGGCAGGGGGATTACTGAAGCTTTCTTT. It yields the protein CASSHGRGITEAFF.

The chain links TRBV4-1 to TRBJ2-1; TRBD2 matches at 8 bases. Germline CDR1 reads MGHRA; CDR2 reads YSYEKL. This CDR3 is 16 amino acids long. V shed 1 base and J 5 bases; nucleotides not matched to a gene: 7. Here the CDR3 reads CASSQVQGLGNNEQFF. The CDR3 DNA reads as TGCGCCAGCAGCCAAGTCCAGGGACTAGGAAACAATGAGCAGTTCTTC.